The next 32 T cell receptor beta chains were all read from a single sample in a study of patients and donors after allogeneic stem cell transplantation. TCRdb called the RT-PCR reads again in MiXCR, with one record for every CDR3 protein. The sample records over 150,000 distinct CDR3 sequences, roughly two fifths being singletons. The sequenced sample consisted of blood, either unsorted or a sorted T cell fraction (not recorded which). The receptors shown here come from a human donor who was either an allogeneic HSCT recipient or a stem cell or donor lymphocyte infusion donor (not recorded which). It is not recorded whose cells these are; they may come from a transplant donor.

The chain employs TRBV10-3 and TRBJ2-3; tentative D call: TRBD1 (5 bases). The CDR3 covers 13 residues. Germline values: CDR1 ENHRY, CDR2 SYGVKD. V was clipped by 8 bases and J by 1 base, with 10 bases between them. The CDR3 DNA sequence: TGTGCCATCGGGGCAGCACGCACAGATACGCAGTATTTT. Translated, it gives CAIGAARTDTQYF.

The table lists this clonotype with a few counts. This sequence joins TRBV4-3 and TRBJ1-2; D gene ambiguous. The CDR3 consists of 17 residues. V lost 0 bases and J lost 4, with 18 bases in between. Per the germline V gene, CDR1 is LGHNA and CDR2 is YSLEER. The CDR3 sequence: CASSQDSDGGWGYGYTF. The CDR3 DNA reads as TGCGCCAGCAGCCAAGATAGCGACGGAGGGTGGGGCTATGGCTACACCTTC.

The rearrangement joins TRBV12-3 or TRBV12-4 to TRBJ1-5, with TRBD1 matching 9 bases. The CDR3 extends over 15 amino acids. The ends lost 6 bases at V and 9 bases at J; junction bases unmatched: 12. The CDR3: CASSTPGQGFWPQHF. In DNA form, the CDR3 reads TGTGCCAGCAGCACCCCTGGACAGGGGTTTTGGCCCCAGCATTTT.

The chain has TRBV7-4 and TRBJ2-4; perhaps TRBD2 as D (5 bases). Germline V gene data show CDR1 as SGHVT and CDR2 as SQSDAQ. Trimming removed 1 base at V and 3 bases at J, with 19 bases between. The CDR3 sequence is 18 residues long. CDR3 bases: TGTGCCAGCAGCTTAGGGGTACTAGATACAAGAGGCAAAAACATTCAGTACTTC. It translates to CASSLGVLDTRGKNIQYF.

V is TRBV12-3 or TRBV12-4 and J is TRBJ2-5; D unclear. V was pared by 5 bases and J by 5 bases, with 9 bases between. CDR3 length: 12 amino acids. CDR3: CASSLALETQYF. The CDR3 bases are TGTGCCAGCAGTCTGGCGTTGGAGACCCAGTACTTC.

The chain couples TRBV4-1 to TRBJ2-1; 11 nucleotides agree with TRBD2. Germline CDR1 and CDR2: MGHRA and YSYEKL. This CDR3 region has 14 residues. After removal of 7 bases from V and 5 bases from J, the junction contained 4 bases not matched to a gene. CDR3 residues: CASKILAGDNEQFF. CDR3 coding DNA: TGCGCCAGCAAGATACTAGCGGGAGACAATGAGCAGTTCTTC.

The chain uses TRBV5-6 and TRBJ1-1; weak D call: TRBD1 (6 bases). The germline V and J ends were trimmed by 0 bases and 0 bases, with 9 bases remaining between them. Per the germline V gene, CDR1 is SGHDT and CDR2 is YYEEEE. The CDR3 runs to 15 residues. The CDR3 loop reads CASSLGGTLNTEAFF. The CDR3 DNA sequence: TGTGCCAGCAGCTTGGGAGGGACATTGAACACTGAAGCTTTCTTT.

The chain employs TRBV27 and TRBJ2-7; D gene unclear. Germline V gives CDR1 MNHEY, CDR2 SMNVEV (reference sequence). Trimming shortened V by 2 bases and J by 2 bases, and 7 bases separated the two germline ends. The CDR3 consists of 13 residues. CDR3 sequence (DNA): TGTGCCAGCAGTTTAGGGGTAGCCTACGAGCAGTACTTC. It yields the protein CASSLGVAYEQYF.

This clonotype came up a few times. The chain is built from TRBV19 and TRBJ2-7; tentatively, D is TRBD2 (5 bases). The germline CDR1 and CDR2 sequences are LNHDA and SQIVND (reference sequence). With 1 base removed from V and 0 bases from J, the gap between germline ends came to 10 bases. This CDR3 has 15 amino acids. The CDR3 reads CASSIGVASSYEQYF. CDR3 coding DNA: TGTGCCAGTAGTATAGGCGTAGCGTCCTCCTACGAGCAGTACTTC.

The chain employs TRBV10-2 and TRBJ1-1; D not resolved. This CDR3 is built from 14 residues. The V gene lost 0 bases and the J gene lost 5 bases, with 10 bases spanning the gap. Germline-derived CDR1 and CDR2 are WSHSY and SAAADI. This CDR3 is CASSESGGWTEAFF. For the CDR3, the DNA is TGCGCCAGCAGTGAGTCCGGAGGGTGGACTGAAGCTTTCTTT.

This clonotype was counted a single time. V is TRBV6-5 and J is TRBJ2-3; D is unresolved. V shed 10 bases and J shed 4 bases, with 15 bases lying between them. The CDR3 contains 13 residues. CDR1 is MNHEY, CDR2 SVGAGI, per germline. CDR3 protein: CATSVSRPDTQYF. CDR3 in DNA: TGTGCCACCAGCGTGAGCAGGCCAGATACGCAGTATTTT.

This clonotype was seen only a few times. The V gene is TRBV7-3, the J gene TRBJ2-1, with D perhaps matching TRBD1 (7 bases). CDR1 is SGHTA and CDR2 is FQGTGA in the germline V gene. CDR3 length equals 15 residues. V lost 0 bases to trimming and J lost 4 bases, with 10 bases between them. The CDR3 spells CASSLTQGGYNEQFF. In DNA, the CDR3 is TGTGCCAGCAGCTTAACTCAGGGGGGATACAATGAGCAGTTCTTC.

This clonotype was detected only a few times. The chain is built from TRBV14 and TRBJ1-2; D possibly corresponds to TRBD1 (6 bases). Trimming pared 2 bases from V and 8 bases from J, leaving 21 bases between. This CDR3 spans 16 amino acids. Germline V CDR1 and CDR2: SGHDN, FVKESK. The CDR3 is CASSQSQTGRTNGYTF. The CDR3 DNA sequence: TGTGCCAGCAGCCAATCCCAGACAGGCCGGACGAACGGCTACACCTTC. The whole variable domain, filled in from reference TRBV14 and TRBJ1-2, reads EAGVTQFPSHSVIEKGQTVTLRCDPISGHDNLYWYRRVMGKEIKFLLHFVKESKQDESGMPNNRFLAERTGGTYSTLKVQPAELEDSGVYFCASSQSQTGRTNGYTFGSGTRLTVV.

This clonotype has a handful of counts. The chain links TRBV7-2 to TRBJ2-4, with TRBD1 identical over 9 bases. This CDR3 has 18 amino acids. Germline CDR1 is SGHTA and CDR2 is FQGNSA. The V and J ends lost 5 bases and 0 bases, in that order; junction bases with no gene match: 11. The CDR3 is CASSLRAGTGLAKNIQYF. CDR3 coding DNA: TGTGCCAGCAGCCTAAGAGCCGGGACAGGGTTAGCCAAAAACATTCAGTACTTC.

This clonotype has just a few counts. V gene TRBV29-1 combines with J gene TRBJ2-7, with 11 bases identical to TRBD2. V lost 2 bases to trimming and J lost 0 bases; unmatched junction nucleotides: 9. From germline, CDR1 is SQVTM and CDR2 ANQGSEA. The CDR3 is made up of 17 amino acids. The CDR3 loop is CSVERASGRKSSYEQYF. The CDR3 region has the DNA TGCAGCGTTGAAAGAGCTAGCGGGAGGAAAAGCTCCTACGAGCAGTACTTC.

The chain couples TRBV12-3 or TRBV12-4 to TRBJ2-1; 9 bases are shared with TRBD2. V shed 3 bases, J shed 7 bases, and the junction held 4 bases outside the gene matches. The CDR3 consists of 14 residues. This CDR3 is CASSFRREGNEQFF. The DNA of the CDR3 is TGTGCCAGCAGTTTTCGGCGGGAGGGGAATGAGCAGTTCTTC.

This clonotype was observed a single time. CDR3 DNA sequence: TGTGCCAGCAGCTTAACAACAGGGCCGAATGAGCAGTTCTTC. Translated: CASSLTTGPNEQFF. V gene TRBV7-3 combines with J gene TRBJ2-1; maybe TRBD1 (6 bases). The CDR3 has 14 amino acids. Per germline, CDR1 SGHTA and CDR2 FQGTGA. V lost 0 bases to trimming and J lost 7 bases, with 10 bases between them. The full variable domain, its missing parts supplied by reference TRBV7-3 and TRBJ2-1, is GAGVSQTPSNKVTEKGKYVELRCDPISGHTALYWYRQSLGQGPEFLIYFQGTGAADDSGLPNDRFFAVRPEGSVSTLKIQRTERGDSAVYLCASSLTTGPNEQFFGPGTRLTVL.

The chain employs TRBV12-3 or TRBV12-4 and TRBJ2-4, with 8 bases matching TRBD2. The CDR3 length is 15 residues. V shed 6 bases, J shed 2 bases, and the junction held 6 bases outside the gene matches. CDR3 residues: CASSPGGTTKNIQYF. The CDR3 DNA is TGTGCCAGCAGCCCGGGAGGGACAACCAAAAACATTCAGTACTTC.

This clonotype was counted a single time. V is TRBV28 and J is TRBJ2-1; D might be TRBD1 (5 bases). Trimming cost V 3 bases and J 4 bases, with 16 bases left between them. CDR3 size: 16 residues. The germline V gene encodes CDR1 MDHEN and CDR2 SYDVKM. The DNA of the CDR3 is TGTGCCAGCAGTTTCGCTAGGGCAGGGCGTTACAATGAGCAGTTCTTC. Amino acid sequence: CASSFARAGRYNEQFF.

Turning to this clonotype: At one end, the junction sequence differs from germline, possibly due to a read error. The chain combines TRBV12-3 or TRBV12-4 with TRBJ2-1; the match to TRBD1 covers 7 bases. This CDR3 spans 15 amino acids. Written as DNA, the CDR3 is TGTGCCAGCAGCCCCGAGACCAGGGGGTGGAATGAGCAGTCCTTC. This encodes CASSPETRGWNEQSF.

The sample holds many counts of this clonotype. The rearrangement uses TRBV10-3 and TRBJ1-2; 7 bases map to TRBD1. The J segment lost 0 bases and the V segment lost 6 bases, leaving 7 bases of the junction unmatched. Germline assignment: CDR1 ENHRY and CDR2 SYGVKD. The CDR3 has 15 residues. The CDR3 loop is CAISPTGSSNYGYTF. DNA for the CDR3: TGTGCCATCAGCCCGACAGGGTCCTCTAACTATGGCTACACCTTC.

This clonotype was detected a few times. V is TRBV20-1 and J is TRBJ1-6; D might be TRBD1 (6 bases). The ends were cut back, 2 bases at V and 7 bases at J, with 18 bases in the middle. This CDR3 contains 16 residues. CDR1 DFQATT and CDR2 SNEGSKA come from the germline V gene (reference sequence). The CDR3 loop is CSARPDGGRLNSPLHF. Here the CDR3 DNA reads TGCAGTGCTAGACCCGATGGGGGGCGTCTGAATTCACCCCTCCACTTT.

This clonotype turned up a few times. The genes are TRBV12-3 or TRBV12-4 and TRBJ1-5, with a possible D match to TRBD1 (6 bases). Trimming pared 7 bases from V and 1 base from J, leaving 11 bases between. The CDR3 length is 14 residues. CDR3 coding DNA: TGTGCCAGCACCATACAGGGCAGCAATCAGCCCCAGCATTTT. It is translated as CASTIQGSNQPQHF.

The genes are TRBV24-1 and TRBJ2-3; D perhaps matches TRBD1 (6 bases). Trimming removed 4 bases at V and 3 bases at J, with 10 bases between. Germline loops: CDR1 KGHDR, CDR2 SFDVKD. The CDR3 is 14 residues long. CDR3: CATSDPDRTDTQYF. The CDR3 DNA reads as TGTGCCACCAGTGACCCCGACAGGACAGATACGCAGTATTTT.

The chain has TRBV29-1 and TRBJ1-1; weak D call: TRBD1 (5 bases). This CDR3 has 15 residues. V was pared by 5 bases and J by 0 bases, with 16 bases between. Germline CDR1 reads SQVTM; CDR2 reads ANQGSEA. The CDR3 DNA follows: TGCAGCGTTTTCTCACCGACAGATATGAACACTGAAGCTTTCTTT. Residues: CSVFSPTDMNTEAFF.

The V and J genes are TRBV7-3 and TRBJ2-3, with D unresolved. The ends were cut back, 5 bases at V and 4 bases at J, with 13 bases in the middle. Germline V gives CDR1 SGHTA, CDR2 FQGTGA. CDR3 length equals 14 residues. This chain's CDR3 is CASSQQAPPDTQYF. The CDR3 nucleotides are TGTGCCAGCAGCCAGCAAGCTCCTCCAGATACGCAGTATTTT.

The V and J genes are TRBV4-1 and TRBJ2-3; D is undetermined. The CDR3 is 13 amino acids. Deletions cut 1 base from V and 6 bases from J, with 8 bases between. Germline loops: CDR1 MGHRA, CDR2 YSYEKL. The CDR3: CASSQVNLDTQYF. For the CDR3, the DNA is TGCGCCAGCAGCCAAGTCAACCTCGATACGCAGTATTTT.

V is TRBV24-1 and J is TRBJ2-2, with D unclear. There are 12 residues in the CDR3. CDR1 KGHDR and CDR2 SFDVKD come from the germline V gene. Trimming took off 9 bases at V and 3 bases at J, with 7 bases between the two ends. CDR3 DNA sequence: TGTGCCACCCTAACATACACCGGGGAGCTGTTTTTT. Its protein is CATLTYTGELFF.

The chain links TRBV7-9 to TRBJ1-1, with 10 bases lining up with TRBD1. The CDR3 is made up of 13 amino acids. The germline CDR1 and CDR2 sequences are SEHNR and FQNEAQ (reference sequence). With 5 bases clipped from V and 8 bases from J, the junction kept 5 bases outside the gene matches. DNA of the CDR3: TGTGCCAGCAGCCCCCGGGACAGGGGAGAAGCTTTCTTT. Translation gives CASSPRDRGEAFF.

The chain is built from TRBV11-2 and TRBJ1-3; D gene uncertain. The germline gives CDR1 SGHAT, CDR2 FQNNGV. V lost 0 bases and J lost 0, with 12 bases in between. CDR3 length: 17 residues. In DNA form, the CDR3 reads TGTGCCAGCAGCTTAGAGGGTAGGAGTTACTCTGGAAACACCATATATTTT. It encodes CASSLEGRSYSGNTIYF.

The J gene is TRBJ1-5, the V gene TRBV20-1, with TRBD1 matching 9 bases. V gave up 5 bases and J gave up 2 bases; unmatched junction bases: 4. CDR1 is DFQATT and CDR2 is SNEGSKA in the germline V gene (reference sequence). The CDR3 is made up of 14 amino acids. CDR3: CSAHRGRGNQPQHF. CDR3 nucleotides: TGCAGTGCTCACAGGGGGCGAGGCAATCAGCCCCAGCATTTT.

This clonotype turned up a few times. V and J are TRBV4-2 and TRBJ1-1; 9 bases align to TRBD1. The V gene end was trimmed by 1 base and the J gene end by 1 base; junction bases not matched to a gene: 7. Germline CDR1 and CDR2: LGHNA and YNFKEQ. The CDR3 loop spans 17 amino acids. CDR3 bases: TGTGCCAGCAGCCAAGCGGTGACAGGGGGTTGGAACACTGAAGCTTTCTTT. It is translated as CASSQAVTGGWNTEAFF.